This T cell receptor beta chain was found in a study of cytomegalovirus exposure and HLA in healthy donors. The PCR made use of 60 Vbeta and 13 Jbeta primers. Clones were read by immunoSEQ multiplex PCR, and TCRdb kept only the in-frame ones, dropping some. The sample has about 190,000 clones; around 83% are singletons. This CDR3 has 15 amino acids. CDR1 is SGHKS, CDR2 YYEKEE, per germline (reference sequence). Trimming pared 2 bases from V and 6 bases from J, leaving 18 bases between. Study-wide results and limits: A reported reduction in N-insertions relative to the approximately 670-donor mean was seen in an Asian-associated ancestry cluster in a later analysis.

Healthy bone marrow donors supplied every sample. There were likely unrecorded immune exposures, though donors were nominally healthy when sampled. This clone showed up just once. What it recognizes is unknown. This clonotype was obtained from a woman aged 35 to 49 in good health and CMV-seronegative. Sequenced input: PBMCs. This chain uses TRBV5-5 with TRBJ2-7, with D hard to call. The CDR3 DNA sequence: TGTGCCAGCAGCTTCCCCCTTATGGCGGCGCCCGAGCAGTACTTC. This gives the protein CASSFPLMAAPEQYF.